A selection of T cell receptor beta chains follows, all from one sample in a study of blood T cell repertoires in COVID-19. TCRdb's copy holds only in-frame clones and misses some; the assay was immunoSEQ multiplex PCR. Among tens of thousands of clones, over 60% were seen once, and the ten largest hold around 28%. Source material: peripheral blood. The source is a woman of 80 years or more with active or convalescent COVID-19. Both conserved end residues are part of each CDR3. D genes are given only for firm matches. Clone size is given for some rows only: seen once, a few or many times, or a class if the clone is expanded.

TRBJ1-5 TRBV6-2/TRBV6-3 many - TGTGCCAGCAGTTTCGGGAACCTCAATCAGCCCCAGCATTTT CASSFGNLNQPQHF
TRBJ2-7 TRBV6-5 - - TGTGCCAGCAGTTCGAGCGTTCCTGCCTACGAGCAGTACTTC CASSSSVPAYEQYF
TRBJ2-5 TRBV7-9 - - TGTGCCAGCAGCCCCTACCGGGACAACCAAGAGACCCAGTACTTC CASSPYRDNQETQYF
TRBJ1-2 TRBV2 - TRBD1 TGTGCCAGCAGTGGGGACAGGCCCTCTTATGGCTACACCTTC CASSGDRPSYGYTF
TRBJ1-1 TRBV28 medium-sized - TGTGCCAGCTTGTCGGGGAGACAGAACACTGAAGCTTTCTTT CASLSGRQNTEAFF
TRBJ2-3 TRBV9 - TRBD2 TGTGCCAGCAGCTCCCTAGGCGCGGGGGGAGGCACAGATACGCAGTATTTT CASSSLGAGGGTDTQYF
TRBJ1-2 TRBV28 few TRBD1 TGTGCCAGCTGGGAGGCGCCCGGGACAGGGGTTGGCTACACCTTC CASWEAPGTGVGYTF
TRBJ2-7 TRBV3-1/TRBV3-2 few TRBD2 TGTGCCAGCAGCCAAGAGGGGACTAGCCGCGAGCAGTACTTC CASSQEGTSREQYF
TRBJ1-3 TRBV4-3 once - TGCGCCAGCAGCCAAGCGCCCACAGTAAACAATCCAAACACCATATATTTT CASSQAPTVNNPNTIYF
TRBJ1-6 TRBV5-6 - TRBD1 TGTGCCAGCAGCTTGGGGGACAGTATCACTTCACCCCTCCACTTT CASSLGDSITSPLHF
TRBJ1-5 TRBV28 - - TGTGCCACAACCCAGAGCGGGGATTCGGGACAGCCCCAGCATTTT CATTQSGDSGQPQHF
TRBJ1-2 TRBV9 - TRBD1 TGTGCCAGCAGCGCATCCACAGGGGGCCCGAACTATGGCTACACCTTC CASSASTGGPNYGYTF
TRBJ2-6 TRBV6-6 few - TGTGCCAGCATGCGGGACAGATCGGCTGGGGCCAACGTCCTGACTTTC CASMRDRSAGANVLTF
TRBJ2-3 TRBV23-1 once TRBD1 TGCGCCAGCAGTCTTAGCCGGGACAGGGGTCCAGATACGCAGTATTTT CASSLSRDRGPDTQYF
TRBJ1-1 TRBV2 - TRBD1 TGTGCCAGCAGTGAACGGGACAGGCTTGGTGAAGCTTTCTTT CASSERDRLGEAFF
TRBJ1-1 TRBV28 - - TGTGCCAGCAGGGAGCCACCGAACACTGAAGCTTTCTTT CASREPPNTEAFF
TRBJ2-5 TRBV7-9 - - TGTGCCAGCAGCTTAGATCCTCAAGAGACCCAGTACTTC CASSLDPQETQYF
TRBJ2-1 TRBV20-1 - - TGCAGTGCTACCACAGTGGGTGAGCAGTTCTTC CSATTVGEQFF
TRBJ2-4 TRBV6-5 - - TGTGCCAGCAGTCCAGGGGACATAGCCAAAAACATTCAGTACTTC CASSPGDIAKNIQYF
TRBJ2-2 TRBV11-2 - - TGTGCCAGCAGCCTAGGCGTCAGGGGAAGCGGGGAGCTGTTTTTT CASSLGVRGSGELFF
TRBJ2-7 TRBV19 - - TGTGCCAGTAGTAAATCGGGGAGCTCCTACGAGCAGTACTTC CASSKSGSSYEQYF
TRBJ2-2 TRBV7-3 - - TGTGCCAGCAGCCCCAGTCCAACCGGGGAGCTGTTTTTT CASSPSPTGELFF
TRBJ2-2 TRBV7-9 - TRBD1 TGTGCCAGCAGCCCATCCCCAGGGGGCGGCACCGGGGAGCTGTTTTTT CASSPSPGGGTGELFF
TRBJ1-2 TRBV23-1 - TRBD1 TGCGCCGGGAGTACCGGGACAGCCGAATATGGCTACACCTTC CAGSTGTAEYGYTF
TRBJ1-2 TRBV5-6 - - TGTGCCAGCAGCTTATTGGGAGAAGAGACCGACGGTGGCTACACCTTC CASSLLGEETDGGYTF
TRBJ1-1 TRBV6-5 once - TGTGCCAGCAAGAGGGACACTGAAGCTTTCTTT CASKRDTEAFF
TRBJ1-4 TRBV7-9 - - TGTGCCAGCAGCTTAGATGTGGGCTATAATGAAAAACTGTTTTTT CASSLDVGYNEKLFF
TRBJ1-5 TRBV9 - - TGTGCCAGCAGCGCGACAACAGGGAGCAATCAGCCCCAGCATTTT CASSATTGSNQPQHF
TRBJ2-1 TRBV9 - TRBD2 TGTGCCAGCAGCGGACTAGCGGGGGAATTAAATGAGCAGTTCTTC CASSGLAGELNEQFF
TRBJ2-3 TRBV5-4 - - TGTGCCAGCAGCTTCAGTGCTAGCACAGATACGCAGTATTTT CASSFSASTDTQYF
TRBJ1-2 TRBV6-5 - TRBD1 TGTGCCAGCAGTTACCGGACAGGAAACTATGGCTACACCTTC CASSYRTGNYGYTF
TRBJ1-1 TRBV6-5 many - TGTGCCAGCAGTTACTCCTGGAACACTGAAGCTTTCTTT CASSYSWNTEAFF
TRBJ1-2 TRBV3-1/TRBV3-2 once TRBD1 TGTGCCAGCAGCCAAGAGAGACAGGGGGCGCACTATGGCTACACCTTC CASSQERQGAHYGYTF
TRBJ1-2 TRBV9 - - TGTGCCAGCAGCGTAGATCTGGGCGTCGGCACCTTC CASSVDLGVGTF
TRBJ1-6 TRBV5-1 - TRBD1 TGCGCCAGCAGCCTCGGACAGGGCCCCAATTCACCCCTCCACTTT CASSLGQGPNSPLHF
TRBJ2-3 TRBV6-2/TRBV6-3 - TRBD2 TGTGCCAGCAGCTCTAGAGGACTAGCTACAGATACGCAGTATTTT CASSSRGLATDTQYF
TRBJ1-2 TRBV28 few - TGTGCCAGCAGTTTAGGCTCTGACTATGGCTACACCTTC CASSLGSDYGYTF
TRBJ1-1 TRBV10-3 - - TGTGCCATCAGTGAGTCTTATACGGGGACTGAAGCTTTCTTT CAISESYTGTEAFF
TRBJ1-1 TRBV18 once TRBD1 TGTGCCAGCTCACGGGACAGGAACACTGAAGCTTTCTTT CASSRDRNTEAFF
TRBJ2-3 TRBV9 - TRBD2 TGTGCCAGCAGCGTAGGAGCGGGGGGCACAGATACGCAGTATTTT CASSVGAGGTDTQYF
TRBJ1-3 TRBV6-6 - TRBD1 TGTGCCAGCAGTGCGGGACAGGGGGCGCGAGGAAACACCATATATTTT CASSAGQGARGNTIYF